Each of the 20 T cell receptor beta chains below was sequenced from the same sample in a study of blood T cell repertoires in COVID-19. Only in-frame clones appear in the TCRdb table, and some are missing; sequencing was by immunoSEQ multiplex PCR. This table has approximately 190,000 clones, over 75% appearing once. The sample consisted of peripheral blood. The source of these receptors is a woman in her thirties or forties who had recovered from COVID-19.

The chain combines TRBV6-2 or TRBV6-3 with TRBJ2-1, with 7 bases lining up with TRBD1. J lost 4 bases, V lost 3 bases, and 6 bases had no gene match. The CDR3 sequence is 15 residues long. Germline CDR1 and CDR2: MNHEY and SVGEGT. CDR3 sequence: CASSYRGPEYNEQFF. The CDR3, as DNA: TGTGCCAGCAGTTATAGGGGGCCGGAGTACAATGAGCAGTTCTTC.

The gene calls are TRBV5-1 and TRBJ2-1; 9 positions match TRBD2. CDR3 length: 17 amino acids. The V segment lost 0 bases and the J segment 5 bases; nucleotides outside the gene matches: 9. Germline V gene lookup returns CDR1 SGHRS and CDR2 YFSETQ. The CDR3 sequence is CASSLGGLAGPHNEQFF. As DNA, the CDR3 is TGCGCCAGCAGCTTGGGCGGGCTAGCGGGACCGCACAATGAGCAGTTCTTC.

This clone was counted a single time. This sequence joins TRBV7-9 and TRBJ1-2, with no clear D. The CDR3 length is 16 residues. Germline V lookup: CDR1 SEHNR, CDR2 FQNEAQ (reference sequence). The V end was cut by 1 base, the J end by 3 bases, with 15 bases between. CDR3: CASSLGSGSKDYGYTF. Here the CDR3 DNA reads TGTGCCAGCAGCTTAGGGTCCGGGTCGAAGGACTATGGCTACACCTTC. Filled out from reference TRBV7-9 and TRBJ1-2, the complete variable domain reads DTGVSQNPRHKITKRGQNVTFRCDPISEHNRLYWYRQTLGQGPEFLTYFQNEAQLEKSRLLSDRFSAERPKGSFSTLEIQRTEQGDSAMYLCASSLGSGSKDYGYTFGSGTRLTVV.

This clone has a single count. This chain uses TRBV28 with TRBJ2-1; 12 bases are a match to TRBD2. Losses at the gene ends were 4 bases for V and 8 bases for J; bases not matched to a gene: 6. CDR3 length: 15 residues. Germline loops: CDR1 MDHEN, CDR2 SYDVKM. CDR3 protein: CASSSPASGRDEQFF. For the CDR3, the DNA is TGTGCCAGCAGTTCCCCGGCTAGCGGGAGGGATGAGCAGTTCTTC.

The V gene is TRBV2, the J gene TRBJ2-2; D gene unclear. The germline V and J ends were trimmed by 4 bases and 0 bases, with 9 bases remaining between them. The CDR3 spans 15 residues. Per germline, CDR1 SNHLY and CDR2 FYNNEI. This chain's CDR3 is CASSAEVTNTGELFF. The CDR3 coding sequence is TGTGCCAGCAGTGCTGAGGTGACGAACACCGGGGAGCTGTTTTTT. The whole variable domain, filled in from reference TRBV2 and TRBJ2-2, reads EPEVTQTPSHQVTQMGQEVILRCVPISNHLYFYWYRQILGQKVEFLVSFYNNEISEKSEIFDDQFSVERPDGSNFTLKIRSTKLEDSAMYFCASSAEVTNTGELFFGEGSRLTVL.

The genes are TRBV18 and TRBJ1-4; no clear D. CDR3 size: 13 residues. Germline V gene data show CDR1 as KGHSH and CDR2 as LQKENI. V was cut by 4 bases and J by 13 bases, with 16 bases left in between. The CDR3 loop reads CASSLLFLRGLFF. DNA for the CDR3: TGTGCCAGCTCACTATTATTTCTGCGGGGACTGTTTTTT.

V usage is TRBV4-3 and J usage is TRBJ1-2, with a tentative D call TRBD1 (6 bases). This CDR3 region has 14 residues. The V end was cut by 1 base, the J end by 8 bases, with 14 bases between. Germline V gene data show CDR1 as LGHNA and CDR2 as YSLEER. CDR3 nucleotides: TGCGCCAGCAGCCAAGGGGCCGGACAGTTCGGCTACACCTTC. Its translation: CASSQGAGQFGYTF.

As for this clone: Other DNA sequences from this sample encode an identical CDR3 as well. The chain employs TRBV18 and TRBJ1-1; 7 bases match TRBD1. Losses at the gene ends were 3 bases for V and 4 bases for J; bases not matched to a gene: 5. Germline V gives CDR1 KGHSH, CDR2 LQKENI. The CDR3 runs 14 residues. The CDR3 region is CASSPRQGGTEAFF. The CDR3 nucleotides are TGTGCCAGCTCACCCCGACAGGGTGGCACTGAAGCTTTCTTT.

This clone has only a few counts. The rearrangement joins TRBV6-2 or TRBV6-3 to TRBJ1-5; 11 bases match TRBD1. The CDR3 is 20 amino acids. V shed 5 bases and J 0 bases; nucleotides not matched to a gene: 15. Germline CDR1 and CDR2: MNHEY and SVGEGT. CDR3 sequence reads: CASSQRLPGQGADSNQPQHF. The CDR3 DNA sequence: TGTGCCAGCAGTCAACGCCTCCCCGGACAGGGGGCAGATAGCAATCAGCCCCAGCATTTT.

The chain couples TRBV7-8 to TRBJ2-6; 8 positions agree with TRBD2. This CDR3 has 18 residues. V lost 1 base and J lost 4; bases outside the gene matches: 9. The germline CDR1 and CDR2 sequences are SGHVS and FQNEAQ. The CDR3 DNA is TGTGCCAGCAGCTTAGTCGTCGGGAGGGTAGCCGGGGCCAACGTCCTGACTTTC. Translation gives CASSLVVGRVAGANVLTF.

This clone has only a few counts. This chain uses TRBV18 with TRBJ2-1; 10 bases map to TRBD2. This CDR3 is 16 amino acids long. Germline V gene data show CDR1 as KGHSH and CDR2 as LQKENI. V trimming: 3 bases; J trimming: 0 bases; junction bases outside the gene matches: 2. The CDR3: CASSPGLAHSYNEQFF. DNA for the CDR3: TGTGCCAGCTCACCGGGACTAGCGCACTCCTACAATGAGCAGTTCTTC. The variable domain in full, completed from reference TRBV18 and TRBJ2-1, reads NAGVMQNPRHLVRRRGQEARLRCSPMKGHSHVYWYRQLPEEGLKFMVYLQKENIIDESGMPKERFSAEFPKEGPSILRIQQVVRGDSAAYFCASSPGLAHSYNEQFFGPGTRLTVL.

This chain uses TRBV5-1 with TRBJ1-5, with TRBD1 as a possible D gene (6 bases). Germline V gives CDR1 SGHRS, CDR2 YFSETQ. V lost 5 bases and J lost 0, with 12 bases in between. The CDR3 is 15 residues long. The DNA for the CDR3 is TGCGCCAGCAGACGGACAGATAATAGCAATCAGCCCCAGCATTTT. Residues: CASRRTDNSNQPQHF.

The rearrangement joins TRBV11-2 to TRBJ2-5; the match to TRBD1 covers 9 bases. Per germline, CDR1 SGHAT and CDR2 FQNNGV. The CDR3 sequence is 15 residues long. J gave up 5 bases and V 5 bases, and 9 bases lay outside the gene matches. The CDR3 is CASSNEQGAWETQYF. The CDR3 DNA sequence: TGTGCCAGCAGCAACGAACAGGGGGCGTGGGAGACCCAGTACTTC.

V usage is TRBV18 and J usage is TRBJ2-7, with D perhaps matching TRBD1 (6 bases). Germline CDR1 and CDR2: KGHSH and LQKENI. This CDR3 region has 14 residues. The V end was cut by 4 bases, the J end by 7 bases, with 17 bases between. The CDR3 here is CASSQSTTGREQYF. The CDR3 bases are TGTGCCAGCTCACAAAGTACAACAGGGCGTGAGCAGTACTTC.

The chain employs TRBV11-3 and TRBJ2-5, with TRBD2 identical over 13 bases. There are 21 residues in the CDR3. V trimming: 0 bases; J trimming: 2 bases; junction bases outside the gene matches: 15. Germline V gives CDR1 SGHNT, CDR2 YENEEA. The CDR3 bases are TGTGCCAGCAGCTTAGAAGGCCTCAGGACTAGCGGGAGAGGTCGGCAAGAGACCCAGTACTTC. The encoded protein is CASSLEGLRTSGRGRQETQYF.

CDR3 sequence (DNA): TGTGCCAGCAGCTTCTCGCTACTAGCGGGAGTCCCCCAGTTCTTC. Amino acids: CASSFSLLAGVPQFF. The chain employs TRBV11-2 and TRBJ2-1, with 11 bases aligning to TRBD2. This CDR3 region has 15 residues. Germline assignment: CDR1 SGHAT and CDR2 FQNNGV. With V trimmed by 3 bases and J by 13 bases, 11 bases remained unmatched. Using reference TRBV11-2 and TRBJ2-1 for the parts outside the CDR3, the full variable domain is EAGVAQSPRYKIIEKRQSVAFWCNPISGHATLYWYQQILGQGPKLLIQFQNNGVVDDSQLPKDRFSAERLKGVDSTLKIQPAKLEDSAVYLCASSFSLLAGVPQFFGPGTRLTVL.

V gene TRBV13 combines with J gene TRBJ1-1, with D hard to call. Germline lookup yields CDR1 PRHDT and CDR2 FYEKMQ (reference sequence). The CDR3 sequence is 14 residues long. Trimming pared 3 bases from V and 4 bases from J, leaving 12 bases between. CDR3 region: CASSLGGHSTEAFF. The CDR3 region has the DNA TGTGCCAGCAGCTTGGGAGGGCATAGCACTGAAGCTTTCTTT.

The V and J genes are TRBV7-3 and TRBJ2-1; D gene ambiguous. Germline V gene data show CDR1 as SGHTA and CDR2 as FQGTGA. CDR3 size: 16 residues. V was cut by 0 bases and J by 1 base, with 10 bases left in between. Written as DNA, the CDR3 is TGTGCCAGCAGCTTAACGAGGCTAGTTTCCTACAATGAGCAGTTCTTC. Encoded protein: CASSLTRLVSYNEQFF.

CDR3 coding DNA: TGCGCCAGCAGCTTGTCAGGGGGAGTTGGTCAAGAGACCCAGTACTTC. Translated, it gives CASSLSGGVGQETQYF. V is TRBV5-1 and J is TRBJ2-5; the match to TRBD1 covers 7 bases. The germline V gene encodes CDR1 SGHRS and CDR2 YFSETQ. The ends lost 1 base at V and 2 bases at J; junction bases unmatched: 8. The CDR3 extends over 16 amino acids.

J is TRBJ1-3 and V is TRBV30; D perhaps matches TRBD1 (5 bases). CDR1 is GTSNPN and CDR2 is SVGIG in the germline V gene (reference sequence). This CDR3 region has 13 residues. Deletions cut 7 bases from V and 1 base from J, with 11 bases between. CDR3 sequence: CASTPGSGNTIYF. CDR3 bases: TGTGCCTCAACCCCAGGGTCTGGAAACACCATATATTTT.